This TCR beta chain was identified during a study of regulatory T cells in long-lasting Graves disease. Study-level points and caveats: Reduced TCR diversity was observed in persistent Graves' patients versus newly diagnosed patients. In persistent patients, shared public clonotypes (under 3,000) outnumbered those in new patients (nearly 1,000).

This clonotype was counted many times. The antigen is undetermined. The V end was cut by 3 bases, the J end by 0 bases, with 18 bases between. The CDR3 has 18 residues. Regarding time point: newly diagnosed GD, antithyroid drugs for less than 3 months. The authors made the TCR library using RNA they extracted from PBMCs. The authors diagnosed Graves' disease using American Thyroid Association guidelines. Approximately 9 milliliters of peripheral blood went into EDTA tubes. TCR beta libraries were built with iRepertoire HTBI primers and Arm-PCR of CDR3 regions. Via MiXCR, TCRdb re-called the multiplex PCR reads, giving one row per CDR3 protein. The sample contains about 400,000 distinct CDR3 sequences, about 16% of which appear only once.

The sequencing here drew on peripheral blood mononuclear cells (PBMCs), taken at new diagnosis, from a patient treated with antithyroid drugs. This chain connects TRBV12-3 or TRBV12-4 to TRBJ2-1, with D unresolved. This receptor was identified in a female donor with Graves disease. The CDR3 sequence is CASSFLLTHLSSYNEQFF. The CDR3 region has the DNA TGTGCCAGCAGTTTCCTACTGACCCATTTAAGCTCCTACAATGAGCAGTTCTTC.